These 15 T cell receptor beta chains came from one sample sequenced in a study of STAT3 mutations in large granular lymphocyte leukemia. Study-wide results and limits: In T-cell large granular lymphocyte leukemia, about half of patients showed multiple immunodominant subclonotypes.

Clones were read by immunoSEQ multiplex PCR, and TCRdb kept only the in-frame ones, dropping some. The sample contains 35,000 or so clones, 88% of which appear only once. The antigens for these receptors are not known. Sample: PBMCs. These receptor sequences come from a human donor with T large granular lymphocyte leukemia. Some clones in this sample may be carry-over from other donors' samples.

This clone has only one observation. J is TRBJ1-5 and V is TRBV10-3, with D perhaps TRBD1 (6 bases). The V gene's germline CDR1 is ENHRY and CDR2 SYGVKD. The CDR3 totals 14 residues. Deletions cut 9 bases from V and 4 bases from J, with 16 bases between. The CDR3 sequence: CAISTGHGNQPQHF. Written as DNA, the CDR3 is TGTGCCATTTCTACAGGGCACGGTAATCAGCCCCAGCATTTT.

The count of this clone is one. The V call is TRBV7-9, the J call TRBJ2-2, with a tentative D call TRBD2 (7 bases). Germline V gene data show CDR1 as SEHNR and CDR2 as FQNEAQ (reference sequence). The CDR3 runs 18 residues. V gave up 5 bases and J gave up 6 bases, with 25 bases separating them. Here the CDR3 DNA reads TGTGCCAGCAGCCTCCTGGCTGGCTCAGGGAGGGGGGCCGGGGAGCTGTTTTTT. This codes for CASSLLAGSGRGAGELFF. The full variable domain, in which reference TRBV7-9 and TRBJ2-2 provide the parts outside the CDR3, is DTGVSQNPRHKITKRGQNVTFRCDPISEHNRLYWYRQTLGQGPEFLTYFQNEAQLEKSRLLSDRFSAERPKGSFSTLEIQRTEQGDSAMYLCASSLLAGSGRGAGELFFGEGSRLTVL.

CDR3 amino acids: CASSPEDRVIDEQFF. The CDR3 region has the DNA TGTGCCAGCTCACCAGAGGACAGGGTAATCGATGAGCAGTTCTTC. The chain carries TRBV18 and TRBJ2-1, with TRBD1 identical over 8 bases. The CDR3 is 15 residues long. V trimming: 2 bases; J trimming: 8 bases; junction bases outside the gene matches: 8. CDR1 and CDR2 from the germline V gene are KGHSH and LQKENI.

Only a few counts were recorded for this clone. The rearrangement uses TRBV27 and TRBJ2-6; D not resolved. V lost 6 bases and J lost 0, with 9 bases in between. Germline V gives CDR1 MNHEY, CDR2 SMNVEV (reference sequence). This CDR3 comprises 15 residues. CDR3 amino acids: CASRGVYSGANVLTF. CDR3 in DNA: TGTGCCAGCAGGGGTGTATACTCTGGGGCCAACGTCCTGACTTTC. Filled out from reference TRBV27 and TRBJ2-6, the complete variable domain reads EAQVTQNPRYLITVTGKKLTVTCSQNMNHEYMSWYRQDPGLGLRQIYYSMNVEVTDKGDVPEGYKVSRKEKRNFPLILESPSPNQTSLYFCASRGVYSGANVLTFGAGSRLTVL.

This chain links TRBV10-2 with TRBJ1-2; no clear D. This CDR3 is 12 amino acids long. Germline V CDR1 and CDR2: WSHSY, SAAADI. The V end was cut by 5 bases, the J end by 7 bases, with 11 bases between. The CDR3 sequence: CASSRAESGYTF. For the CDR3, the DNA is TGCGCCAGCAGTCGTGCTGAGAGTGGCTACACCTTC.

The V call is TRBV4-1, the J call TRBJ1-3; D is possibly TRBD1 (6 bases). Germline-derived CDR1 and CDR2 are MGHRA and YSYEKL. V was pared by 4 bases and J by 0 bases, with 19 bases between. CDR3 length: 18 amino acids. CDR3 nucleotide sequence: TGCGCCAGCAGCCGGTCGGGACACCTAGTCTCCTCTGGAAACACCATATATTTT. Amino acids: CASSRSGHLVSSGNTIYF.

The rearrangement joins TRBV29-1 to TRBJ2-5, with 8 bases lining up with TRBD1. CDR1 SQVTM and CDR2 ANQGSEA come from the germline V gene. This CDR3 is 14 amino acids long. The V gene end was trimmed by 7 bases and the J gene end by 4 bases; junction bases not matched to a gene: 11. The CDR3 coding sequence is TGCAGCGCAGGGGGCGCGAATGGGGGAGAGACCCAGTACTTC. It specifies CSAGGANGGETQYF.

The V call is TRBV5-5, the J call TRBJ1-1; D uncertain. CDR1 SGHKS and CDR2 YYEKEE come from the germline V gene (reference sequence). The CDR3 contains 15 residues. V shed 0 bases and J shed 1 base, with 10 bases lying between them. CDR3 coding DNA: TGTGCCAGCAGCTTGGCAGTATACACGAACACTGAAGCTTTCTTT. As protein: CASSLAVYTNTEAFF.

The chain links TRBV4-1 to TRBJ2-4, with TRBD2 as a possible D gene (5 bases). The CDR3 length is 12 residues. From germline, CDR1 is MGHRA and CDR2 YSYEKL. With 0 bases removed from V and 9 bases from J, the gap between germline ends came to 6 bases. In DNA form, the CDR3 reads TGCGCCAGCAGCCAAGAACGGGGCATTCAGTACTTC. This sequence encodes CASSQERGIQYF.

This chain connects TRBV5-1 to TRBJ1-2; maybe TRBD1 (6 bases). The V and J ends lost 6 bases and 8 bases respectively, with 20 bases between them. CDR3 length: 14 amino acids. Germline V lookup: CDR1 SGHRS, CDR2 YFSETQ. The CDR3 nucleotides read TGCGCCAGCACCTATGGGGGGGGCAGCGGCGGCTACACCTTC. Translated, it gives CASTYGGGSGGYTF. Full variable domain (remainder filled in from reference TRBV5-1 and TRBJ1-2): KAGVTQTPRYLIKTRGQQVTLSCSPISGHRSVSWYQQTPGQGLQFLFEYFSETQRNKGNFPGRFSGRQFSNSRSEMNVSTLELGDSALYLCASTYGGGSGGYTFGSGTRLTVV.

This chain joins TRBV14 and TRBJ1-2; a weak D match, TRBD1 (5 bases). The CDR3 runs to 13 residues. The V gene lost 3 bases and the J gene lost 5 bases, with 10 bases spanning the gap. The germline V gene encodes CDR1 SGHDN and CDR2 FVKESK. The CDR3, as DNA: TGTGCCAGCAGCCAGTGGGGCTTGTATGGCTACACCTTC. Amino acids: CASSQWGLYGYTF.

The chain is built from TRBV4-1 and TRBJ2-5; D gene ambiguous. The CDR3 totals 14 residues. Germline V CDR1 and CDR2: MGHRA, YSYEKL. The V end was cut by 1 base, the J end by 3 bases, with 9 bases between. The CDR3 loop reads CASSQVTEKETQYF. The CDR3 DNA reads as TGCGCCAGCAGCCAAGTAACAGAAAAAGAGACCCAGTACTTC.

The CDR3 protein is CATSTGEYYGYTF. The CDR3 DNA reads TGTGCCACCAGCACCGGGGAATACTATGGCTACACCTTC. The gene calls are TRBV15 and TRBJ1-2; D is unresolved. The V gene's germline CDR1 is LNHNV and CDR2 YYDKDF (reference sequence). There are 13 residues in the CDR3. Deletions cut 4 bases from V and 3 bases from J, with 9 bases between.

The chain has TRBV18 and TRBJ1-1, with D unresolved. Germline V gene lookup returns CDR1 KGHSH and CDR2 LQKENI. This CDR3 is 13 amino acids long. The germline V and J ends were trimmed by 3 bases and 2 bases, with 7 bases remaining between them. CDR3 bases: TGTGCCAGCTCACCCAAGCCAAACACTGAAGCTTTCTTT. Translated, it gives CASSPKPNTEAFF. The full variable domain, in which reference TRBV18 and TRBJ1-1 provide the parts outside the CDR3, is NAGVMQNPRHLVRRRGQEARLRCSPMKGHSHVYWYRQLPEEGLKFMVYLQKENIIDESGMPKERFSAEFPKEGPSILRIQQVVRGDSAAYFCASSPKPNTEAFFGQGTRLTVV.

The chain employs TRBV11-2 and TRBJ1-4; D remains unclear. The CDR3 totals 16 residues. Trimming left V 4 bases short and J 8 bases short, with 20 bases between. The germline V gene has CDR1 SGHAT and CDR2 FQNNGV. This CDR3 reads CASSSLRAQRREKLFF. CDR3 bases: TGTGCCAGCAGCTCCTTAAGGGCCCAGCGGAGAGAAAAACTGTTTTTT.